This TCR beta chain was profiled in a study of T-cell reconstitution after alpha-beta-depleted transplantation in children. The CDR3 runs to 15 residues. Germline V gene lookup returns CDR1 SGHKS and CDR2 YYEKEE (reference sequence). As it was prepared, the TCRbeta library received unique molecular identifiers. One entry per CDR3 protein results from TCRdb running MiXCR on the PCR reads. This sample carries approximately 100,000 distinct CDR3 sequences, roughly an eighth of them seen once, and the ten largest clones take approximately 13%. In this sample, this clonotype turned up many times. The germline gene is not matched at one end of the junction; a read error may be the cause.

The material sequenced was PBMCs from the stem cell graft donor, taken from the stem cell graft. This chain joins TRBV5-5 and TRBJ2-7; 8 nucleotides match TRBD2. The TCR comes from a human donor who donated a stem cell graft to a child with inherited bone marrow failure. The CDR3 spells CVSIKELSGVYEQYF. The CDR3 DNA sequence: TGTGTCAGCATCAAAGAGCTTAGCGGGGTCTACGAGCAGTACTTC.